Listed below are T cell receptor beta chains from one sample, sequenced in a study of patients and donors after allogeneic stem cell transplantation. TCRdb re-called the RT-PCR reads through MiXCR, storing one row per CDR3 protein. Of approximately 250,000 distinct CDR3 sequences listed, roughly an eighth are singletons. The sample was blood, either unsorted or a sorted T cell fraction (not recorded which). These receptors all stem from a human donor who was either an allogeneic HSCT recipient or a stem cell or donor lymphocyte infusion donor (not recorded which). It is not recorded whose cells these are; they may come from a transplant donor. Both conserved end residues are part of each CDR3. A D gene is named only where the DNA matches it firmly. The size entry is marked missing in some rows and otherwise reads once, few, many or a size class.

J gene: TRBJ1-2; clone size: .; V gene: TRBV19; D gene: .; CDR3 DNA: TGTGCCAGTAGTCCGAATAACTATGGCTACACCTTC; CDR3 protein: CASSPNNYGYTF
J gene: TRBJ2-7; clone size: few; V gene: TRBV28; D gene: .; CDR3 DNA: TGTGCCAGCAGTTTACCTACAGGGTTCGAGCAGTACTTC; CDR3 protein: CASSLPTGFEQYF
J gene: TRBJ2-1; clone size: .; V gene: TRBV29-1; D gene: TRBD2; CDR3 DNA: TGCAGCGTCCTGACCCGATCTAGCGGGATCCATGAGCAGTTCTTC; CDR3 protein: CSVLTRSSGIHEQFF
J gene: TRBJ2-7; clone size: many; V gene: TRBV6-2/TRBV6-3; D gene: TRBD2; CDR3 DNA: TGTGCCAGCAGCCCCAGGCGGGAGGGCCGGAGCGAGCAGTACTTC; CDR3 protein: CASSPRREGRSEQYF
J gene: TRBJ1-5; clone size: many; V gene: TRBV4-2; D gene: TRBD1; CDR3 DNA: TGTGCCAGCAGCCAAGATCCCGGGACAGGGGTCCGCAATCAGCCCCAGCATTTT; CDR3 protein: CASSQDPGTGVRNQPQHF
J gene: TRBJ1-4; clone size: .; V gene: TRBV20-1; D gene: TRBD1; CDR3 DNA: TGCAGTGCGTCAGGGGGTTTAGCAACTAATGAAAAACTGTTTTTT; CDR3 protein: CSASGGLATNEKLFF
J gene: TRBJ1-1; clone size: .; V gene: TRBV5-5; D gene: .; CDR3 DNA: TGTGCCAGCAGCTTGGAAGGCCGCAGGAACACTGAAGCTTTCTTT; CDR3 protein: CASSLEGRRNTEAFF
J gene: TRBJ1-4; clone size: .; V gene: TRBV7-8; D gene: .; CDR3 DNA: TGTGCCAGCAGCTTTGTCGGACGTAATGAAAAACTGTTTTTT; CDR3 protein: CASSFVGRNEKLFF
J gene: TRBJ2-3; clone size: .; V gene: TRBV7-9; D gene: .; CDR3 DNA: TGTGCCAGCAGCTTAAAAATAACAGGCAGGACAGATACGCAGTATTTT; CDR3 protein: CASSLKITGRTDTQYF
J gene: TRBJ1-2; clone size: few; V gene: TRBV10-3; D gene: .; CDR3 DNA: TGTGCCATCAGTGGAACGACAGGCTATGGCTACACCTTC; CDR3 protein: CAISGTTGYGYTF
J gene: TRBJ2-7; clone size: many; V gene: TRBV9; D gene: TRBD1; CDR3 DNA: TGTGCCAGCAGCCTAAGGACAGGGCCCCACGAGCAGTACTTC; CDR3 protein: CASSLRTGPHEQYF
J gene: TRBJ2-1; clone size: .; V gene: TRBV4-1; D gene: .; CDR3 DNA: TGCGCCAGCAGCCAAGGTCTTAGCGGAACCTACAATGAGCAGTTCTTC; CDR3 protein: CASSQGLSGTYNEQFF
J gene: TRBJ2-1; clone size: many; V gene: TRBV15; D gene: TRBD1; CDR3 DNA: TGTGCCACCAGCAGAAACACAGGGGGCTCCTACAATGAGCAGTTCTTC; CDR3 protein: CATSRNTGGSYNEQFF
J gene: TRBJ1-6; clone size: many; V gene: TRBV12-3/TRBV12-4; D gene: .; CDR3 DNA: TGTGCCAGCAGTAAAGTTCGGGGAAATTCACCCCTCCACTTT; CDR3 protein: CASSKVRGNSPLHF
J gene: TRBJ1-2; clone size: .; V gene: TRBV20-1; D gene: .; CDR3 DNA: TGCAGTGCTAGAGTCAGCCGGGGCTACACCTTC; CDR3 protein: CSARVSRGYTF
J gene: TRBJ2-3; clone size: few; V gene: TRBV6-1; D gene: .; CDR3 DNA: TGTGCCAGCAGTGTCGACAGTACTAGCACAGATACGCAGTATTTT; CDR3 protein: CASSVDSTSTDTQYF
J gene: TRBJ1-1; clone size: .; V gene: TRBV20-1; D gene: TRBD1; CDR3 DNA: TGCAGTGCTAGAAGGACAGGGAAGGGCACTGAAGCTTTCTTT; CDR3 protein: CSARRTGKGTEAFF
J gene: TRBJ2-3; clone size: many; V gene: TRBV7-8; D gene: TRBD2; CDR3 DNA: TGTGCCAGCAGCACCGGGGGACTAGCGGGAGTGGATACGCAGTATTTT; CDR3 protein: CASSTGGLAGVDTQYF
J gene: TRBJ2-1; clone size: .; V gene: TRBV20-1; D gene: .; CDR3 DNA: TGCAGTGCTAGGGGTCAGACAGACTACAATGAGCAGTTCTTC; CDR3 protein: CSARGQTDYNEQFF
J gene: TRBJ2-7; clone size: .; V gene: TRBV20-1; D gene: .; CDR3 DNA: TGCAGTGCGATCGGGTGGACCGCCTACGAGCAGTACTTC; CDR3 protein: CSAIGWTAYEQYF
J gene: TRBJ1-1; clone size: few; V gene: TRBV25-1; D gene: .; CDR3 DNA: TGTGCCAGCAGTGTGGGGGAGAACACTGAAGCTTTCTTT; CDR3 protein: CASSVGENTEAFF
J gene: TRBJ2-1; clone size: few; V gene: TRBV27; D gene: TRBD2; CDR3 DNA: TGTGCCAGCAGTCTTATACCGGGACTAGCGGGAGGTGGATCCTACAATGAGCAGTTCTTC; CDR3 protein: CASSLIPGLAGGGSYNEQFF
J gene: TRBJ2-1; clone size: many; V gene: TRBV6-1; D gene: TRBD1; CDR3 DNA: TGTGCCAGCAGTCGGACAGGTCGTAGCTCCTACAATGAGCAGTTCTTC; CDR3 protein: CASSRTGRSSYNEQFF
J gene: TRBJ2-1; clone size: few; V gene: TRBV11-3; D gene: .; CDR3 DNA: TGTGCCAGCAGCCCAGGACTGGCCGGTCCTTACAATGAGCAGTTCTTC; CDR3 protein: CASSPGLAGPYNEQFF
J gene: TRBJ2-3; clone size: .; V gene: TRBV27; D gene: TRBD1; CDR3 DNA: TGTGCCGCGAGGGGGCACGGCACAGATACGCAGTATTTT; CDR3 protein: CAARGHGTDTQYF
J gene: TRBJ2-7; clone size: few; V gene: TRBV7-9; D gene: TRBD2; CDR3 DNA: TGTGCCAGCAGCTTAGAGCTAGGCCGGGCGGGAGAAGACGAGCAGTACTTC; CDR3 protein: CASSLELGRAGEDEQYF
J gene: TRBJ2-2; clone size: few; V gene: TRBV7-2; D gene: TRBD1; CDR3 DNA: TGTGCCAGCAGCTTAGACAGGGGATTCACCGGGGAGCTGTTTTTT; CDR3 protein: CASSLDRGFTGELFF
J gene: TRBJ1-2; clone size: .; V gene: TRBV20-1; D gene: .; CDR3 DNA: TGCAGTGCTAGAGTGTTGTATGGGGGTGAGAATGGCTACACCTTC; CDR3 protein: CSARVLYGGENGYTF
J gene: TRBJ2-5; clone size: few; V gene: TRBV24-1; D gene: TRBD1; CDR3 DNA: TGTGCCACCAGTGATGTGGGACAGGGCCTCCAAGAGACCCAGTACTTC; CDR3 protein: CATSDVGQGLQETQYF
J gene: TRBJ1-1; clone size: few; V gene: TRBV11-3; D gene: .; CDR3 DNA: TGTGCCAGCAGCAGACATCCTCTGCTTAAGAACACTGAAGCTTTCTTT; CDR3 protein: CASSRHPLLKNTEAFF
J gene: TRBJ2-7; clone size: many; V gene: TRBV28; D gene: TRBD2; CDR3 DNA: TGTGCCAGCAGTTTTGATCGGGGGGAAGAGGCAAGCGAGCAGTACTTC; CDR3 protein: CASSFDRGEEASEQYF
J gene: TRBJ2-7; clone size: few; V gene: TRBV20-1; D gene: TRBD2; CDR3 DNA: TGCAGTGCTAGAACACGAGCGGGAGGGTACGAGCAGTACTTC; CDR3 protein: CSARTRAGGYEQYF
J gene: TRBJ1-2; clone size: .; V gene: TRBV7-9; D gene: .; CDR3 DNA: TGTGCCAGCAGCTTAGGCGGACAGACCTATGGCTACACCTTC; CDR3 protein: CASSLGGQTYGYTF
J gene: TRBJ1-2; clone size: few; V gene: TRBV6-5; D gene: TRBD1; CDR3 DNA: TGTGCCAGCAGTTACTCCCTGGACAGGGGGCAAGGCTACACCTTC; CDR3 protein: CASSYSLDRGQGYTF
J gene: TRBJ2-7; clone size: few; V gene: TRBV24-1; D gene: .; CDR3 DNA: TGTGCCACCAGTGACCCAGGGACTCTTAACTACGAGCAGTACTTC; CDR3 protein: CATSDPGTLNYEQYF
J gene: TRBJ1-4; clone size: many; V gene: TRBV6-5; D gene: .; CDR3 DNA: TGTGCCAGCAGTTACTCGTTGCCAGGGGCAACTAATGAAAAACTGTTTTTT; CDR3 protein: CASSYSLPGATNEKLFF
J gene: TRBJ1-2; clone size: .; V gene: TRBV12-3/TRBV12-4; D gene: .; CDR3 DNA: TGTGCCAGCAGTTTGACTCGGAGGGGACTCTATGGCTACACCTTC; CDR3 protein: CASSLTRRGLYGYTF
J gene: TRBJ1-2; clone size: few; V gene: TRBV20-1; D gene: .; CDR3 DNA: TGCAGTGCGCACCCGGAAGGGCCTATTTATGGCTACACCTTC; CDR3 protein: CSAHPEGPIYGYTF